Presented here are 16 T cell receptor beta chains from one specimen sequenced in a study of T cell repertoires in cytomegalovirus infection. MiXCR was run by TCRdb on the reads, yielding one entry per CDR3 protein. The data contain 80,000 to 130,000 distinct CDR3 sequences, around a quarter of them singletons. The sequenced sample consisted of CD8+ T cells from PBMCs. The receptors come from a human donor in good health (CMV status not recorded). Some clones in this sample may be carry-over from other donors' samples.

This clonotype was detected once. V usage is TRBV12-3 or TRBV12-4 and J usage is TRBJ1-1; possible D gene TRBD1, 5 bases. Trimming removed 5 bases at V and 6 bases at J, with 10 bases between. This CDR3 spans 12 amino acids. Written as DNA, the CDR3 is TGTGCCAGCAGTGAACGACAGCCTGAAGCTTTCTTT. It translates to CASSERQPEAFF.

CDR3 DNA sequence: TGTGCCAGCTCGGGGGGGGGGGAGCAGTTCTTC. Translation: CASSGGGEQFF. The genes are TRBV28 and TRBJ2-1; TRBD2 matches 8 bases. The CDR3 runs to 11 residues. V lost 8 bases and J lost 10; bases outside the gene matches: 4. CDR1 is MDHEN and CDR2 is SYDVKM in the germline V gene.

This clonotype was detected many times. CDR3 in amino acids: CASSPMGTEYQPQHF. CDR3 bases: TGTGCCAGCAGCCCTATGGGGACAGAGTATCAGCCCCAGCATTTT. V and J are TRBV7-8 and TRBJ1-5; 7 bases match TRBD1. CDR3 length: 15 amino acids. Germline CDR1 and CDR2: SGHVS and FQNEAQ. Losses at the gene ends were 5 bases for V and 5 bases for J; bases not matched to a gene: 9.

The chain couples TRBV5-4 to TRBJ2-1; D gene uncertain. The CDR3 spans 14 residues. Germline V gene sequence: CDR1 SGHNT, CDR2 YYREEE (reference sequence). V was shortened by 2 bases and J by 4 bases, with 10 bases between the two germline ends. The CDR3 here is CASSFSGSYNEQFF. DNA for the CDR3: TGTGCCAGCAGCTTTTCCGGGTCTTACAATGAGCAGTTCTTC.

This clonotype appeared a few times. V and J are TRBV28 and TRBJ2-7; 9 bases are shared with TRBD1. CDR1 is MDHEN, CDR2 SYDVKM, per germline. The V and J ends lost 5 bases and 2 bases, in that order; junction bases with no gene match: 10. This CDR3 contains 16 residues. CDR3 loop: CASSLRTGTGPYEQYF. The CDR3 DNA follows: TGTGCCAGCAGTCTACGGACCGGGACAGGGCCCTACGAGCAGTACTTC.

The chain is built from TRBV29-1 and TRBJ2-5; D ambiguous. Trimming removed 5 bases at V and 4 bases at J, with 8 bases between. The CDR3 runs to 11 residues. CDR1 and CDR2 (germline): SQVTM, ANQGSEA. In nucleotides, the CDR3 is TGCAGCGTTTCCAGCACAGAGACCCAGTACTTC. Its translation is CSVSSTETQYF.

This clonotype has at least ten counts. The chain is built from TRBV4-3 and TRBJ2-7, with 9 bases that match TRBD2. Germline V lookup: CDR1 LGHNA, CDR2 YSLEER. Trimming took 0 bases from V and 1 from J; bases not matched to a gene: 10. CDR3 length: 18 residues. CDR3 in DNA: TGCGCCAGCAGCCAAGACTCCAGCCTAGCGGGACAATCCTACGAGCAGTACTTC. It yields the protein CASSQDSSLAGQSYEQYF.

V is TRBV20-1 and J is TRBJ2-1; D unresolved. The CDR3 covers 13 residues. Trimming shortened V by 5 bases and J by 5 bases, and 13 bases separated the two germline ends. CDR1 and CDR2 from the germline V gene are DFQATT and SNEGSKA (reference sequence). The CDR3 DNA follows: TGCAGTGCTCTCCTTTTCCCCCACAATGAGCAGTTCTTC. Encoded protein: CSALLFPHNEQFF.

There are a few counts of this clonotype. The rearrangement joins TRBV7-8 to TRBJ2-5, with TRBD2 as a possible D gene (6 bases). The germline CDR1 and CDR2 sequences are SGHVS and FQNEAQ. The CDR3 is 16 amino acids. Trimming cost V 5 bases and J 1 base, with 17 bases left between them. This CDR3 is CASSRAAGLAQETQYF. CDR3 sequence (DNA): TGTGCCAGCAGCCGAGCCGCGGGGTTAGCCCAAGAGACCCAGTACTTC.

This sequence joins TRBV7-8 and TRBJ2-5, with 9 bases lining up with TRBD2. Trimming cost V 7 bases and J 5 bases; bases outside gene matches: 11. CDR1 and CDR2 (germline): SGHVS, FQNEAQ. This CDR3 region has 15 residues. The CDR3 sequence is CASTRSGGGGETQYF. CDR3 nucleotides: TGTGCCAGCACCCGGAGTGGCGGGGGGGGGGAGACCCAGTACTTC. Using reference TRBV7-8 and TRBJ2-5 for the parts outside the CDR3, the full variable domain is GAGVSQSPRYKVAKRGQDVALRCDPISGHVSLFWYQQALGQGPEFLTYFQNEAQLDKSGLPSDRFFAERPEGSVSTLKIQRTQQEDSAVYLCASTRSGGGGETQYFGPGTRLLVL.

The rearrangement joins TRBV6-2 or TRBV6-3 to TRBJ2-7, with D unclear. CDR1 and CDR2 (germline): MNHEY, SVGEGT. This CDR3 comprises 14 residues. The V and J ends lost 7 bases and 3 bases respectively, with 16 bases between them. The CDR3 spells CASTNPLILYEQYF. Written as DNA, the CDR3 is TGTGCCAGCACCAACCCCCTAATACTCTACGAGCAGTACTTC.

The chain joins TRBV28 to TRBJ2-5; 7 nucleotides align to TRBD2. The CDR3 is made up of 14 amino acids. Looked up from germline, CDR1 is MDHEN and CDR2 is SYDVKM. J gave up 5 bases and V 8 bases, and 11 bases lay outside the gene matches. The CDR3 reads CASGTSGEGETQYF. CDR3 DNA sequence: TGTGCCAGCGGGACGAGCGGGGAGGGTGAGACCCAGTACTTC. Variable domain in full (rest from reference TRBV28 and TRBJ2-5): DVKVTQSSRYLVKRTGEKVFLECVQDMDHENMFWYRQDPGLGLRLIYFSYDVKMKEKGDIPEGYSVSREKKERFSLILESASTNQTSMYLCASGTSGEGETQYFGPGTRLLVL.

This clonotype showed up many times. The chain combines TRBV7-8 with TRBJ2-1; TRBD2 matches 10 bases. Germline-derived CDR1 and CDR2 are SGHVS and FQNEAQ. After removal of 4 bases from V and 6 bases from J, the junction contained 9 bases not matched to a gene. This CDR3 comprises 16 residues. The CDR3 DNA follows: TGTGCCAGCAGCTCTCTTACTAGCGGGGTGGGCAATGAGCAGTTCTTC. As protein: CASSSLTSGVGNEQFF.

The chain couples TRBV30 to TRBJ1-1, with unresolved D. V dropped 5 bases and J dropped 3 bases, with 4 bases sitting between them. This CDR3 is 10 amino acids long. Germline values: CDR1 GTSNPN, CDR2 SVGIG (reference sequence). The CDR3 coding sequence is TGTGCCTGGTGGCACACTGAAGCTTTCTTT. Translating it yields CAWWHTEAFF. The variable domain in full, with the rest retrieved from reference TRBV30 and TRBJ1-1, is SQTIHQWPATLVQPVGSPLSLECTVEGTSNPNLYWYRQAAGRGLQLLFYSVGIGQISSEVPQNLSASRPQDRQFILSSKKLLLSDSGFYLCAWWHTEAFFGQGTRLTVV.

The J gene is TRBJ1-1, the V gene TRBV19, with TRBD1 matching over 7 bases. This CDR3 comprises 14 residues. The germline V gene encodes CDR1 LNHDA and CDR2 SQIVND (reference sequence). J lost 1 base, V lost 5 bases, and 4 bases had no gene match. For the CDR3, the DNA is TGTGCCAGTAGTCATCGGACAGGGAACACTGAAGCTTTCTTT. Its translation: CASSHRTGNTEAFF.

This clonotype occurred a few times. One end of the junction is discordant with germline, which a read error may explain. The rearrangement joins TRBV4-1 to TRBJ1-1, with D possibly TRBD1 on 6 matching bases. The CDR3 contains 13 residues. CDR1 MGHRA and CDR2 YSYEKL come from the germline V gene. In nucleotides, the CDR3 is TGCGCCAGCGGCCAGGGGATGAACACTGAAGCTTTCTTT. This sequence encodes CASGQGMNTEAFF.